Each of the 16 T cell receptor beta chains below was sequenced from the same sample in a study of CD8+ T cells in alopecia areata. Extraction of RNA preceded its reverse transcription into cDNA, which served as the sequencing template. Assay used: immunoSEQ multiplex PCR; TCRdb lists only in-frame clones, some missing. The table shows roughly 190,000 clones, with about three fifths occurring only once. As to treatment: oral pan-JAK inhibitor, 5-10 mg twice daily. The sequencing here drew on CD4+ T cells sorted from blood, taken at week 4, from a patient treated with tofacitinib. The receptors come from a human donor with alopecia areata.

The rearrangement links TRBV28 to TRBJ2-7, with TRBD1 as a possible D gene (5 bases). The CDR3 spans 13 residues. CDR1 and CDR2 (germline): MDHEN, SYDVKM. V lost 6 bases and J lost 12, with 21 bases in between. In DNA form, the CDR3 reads TGTGCCAGCAGCTCCAGTACCCCCCTTACAGGGTACTTC. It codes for CASSSSTPLTGYF. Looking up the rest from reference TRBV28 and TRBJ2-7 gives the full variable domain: DVKVTQSSRYLVKRTGEKVFLECVQDMDHENMFWYRQDPGLGLRLIYFSYDVKMKEKGDIPEGYSVSREKKERFSLILESASTNQTSMYLCASSSSTPLTGYFGPGTRLTVT.

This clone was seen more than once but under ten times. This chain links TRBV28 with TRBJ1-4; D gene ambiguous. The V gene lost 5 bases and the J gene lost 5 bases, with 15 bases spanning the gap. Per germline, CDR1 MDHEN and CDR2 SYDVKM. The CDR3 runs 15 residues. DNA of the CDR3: TGTGCCAGCAGTCCGGAGGGATCCCCAAATGAAAAACTGTTTTTT. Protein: CASSPEGSPNEKLFF.

CDR3 nucleotides: TGTGCCAGCAGCTTAGGTGGCGGGACAGGGGACGTCTATGGCTACACCTTC. Residues: CASSLGGGTGDVYGYTF. The chain recombines TRBV7-9 with TRBJ1-2; 10 bases agree with TRBD1. Germline loops: CDR1 SEHNR, CDR2 FQNEAQ (reference sequence). This CDR3 is 17 amino acids long. Trimming cost V 1 base and J 4 bases; bases outside gene matches: 9.

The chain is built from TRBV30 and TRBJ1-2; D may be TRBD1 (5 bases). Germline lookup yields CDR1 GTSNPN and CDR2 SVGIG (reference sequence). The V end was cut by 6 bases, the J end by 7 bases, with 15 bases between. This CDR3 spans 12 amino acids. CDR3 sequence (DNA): TGTGCCTGCCGGACCCGGAGGGGTGGCTACACCTTC. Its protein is CACRTRRGGYTF.

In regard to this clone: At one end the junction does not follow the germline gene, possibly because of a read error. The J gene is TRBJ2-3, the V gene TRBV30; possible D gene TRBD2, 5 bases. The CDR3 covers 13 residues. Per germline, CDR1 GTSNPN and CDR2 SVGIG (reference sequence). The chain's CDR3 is CAGSQGRTGTQYF. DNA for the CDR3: TGTGCCGGGAGCCAAGGGAGAACTGGTACGCAGTATTTT.

The CDR3 DNA follows: TGTGCCAGCAGACTGACAGGGATGAACACTGAAGCTTTCTTT. Translated: CASRLTGMNTEAFF. V and J are TRBV7-2 and TRBJ1-1, with 7 bases fitting TRBD1. CDR1 and CDR2 (germline): SGHTA, FQGNSA. The CDR3 runs 14 residues. Trimming removed 6 bases from V and 0 bases from J; junction bases left unmatched: 4. Full variable domain (remainder filled in from reference TRBV7-2 and TRBJ1-1): GAGVSQSPSNKVTEKGKDVELRCDPISGHTALYWYRQSLGQGLEFLIYFQGNSAPDKSGLPSDRFSAERTGGSVSTLTIQRTQQEDSAVYLCASRLTGMNTEAFFGQGTRLTVV.

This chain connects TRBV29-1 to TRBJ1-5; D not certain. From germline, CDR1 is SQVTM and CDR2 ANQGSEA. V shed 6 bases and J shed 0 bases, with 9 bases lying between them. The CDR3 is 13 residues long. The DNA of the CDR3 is TGCAGCGTGGCCGAGTATAGCAATCAGCCCCAGCATTTT. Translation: CSVAEYSNQPQHF.

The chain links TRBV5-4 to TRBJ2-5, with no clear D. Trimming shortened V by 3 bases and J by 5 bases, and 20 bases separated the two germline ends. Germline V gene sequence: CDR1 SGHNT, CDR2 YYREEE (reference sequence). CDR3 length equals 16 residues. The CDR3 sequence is CASSSPPMASLETQYF. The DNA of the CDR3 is TGTGCCAGCAGCTCTCCGCCGATGGCTAGTCTGGAGACCCAGTACTTC.

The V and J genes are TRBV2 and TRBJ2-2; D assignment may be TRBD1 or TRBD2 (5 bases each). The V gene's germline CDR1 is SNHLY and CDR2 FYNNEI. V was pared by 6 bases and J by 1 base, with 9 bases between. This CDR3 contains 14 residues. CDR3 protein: CASSGDGNTGELFF. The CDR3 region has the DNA TGTGCCAGCAGCGGGGACGGGAACACCGGGGAGCTGTTTTTT.

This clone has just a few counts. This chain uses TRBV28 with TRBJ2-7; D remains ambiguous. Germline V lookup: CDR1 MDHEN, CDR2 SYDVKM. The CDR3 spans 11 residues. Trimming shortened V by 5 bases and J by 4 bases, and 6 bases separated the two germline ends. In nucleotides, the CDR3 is TGTGCCAGCAGTATGAAATACGAGCAGTACTTC. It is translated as CASSMKYEQYF.

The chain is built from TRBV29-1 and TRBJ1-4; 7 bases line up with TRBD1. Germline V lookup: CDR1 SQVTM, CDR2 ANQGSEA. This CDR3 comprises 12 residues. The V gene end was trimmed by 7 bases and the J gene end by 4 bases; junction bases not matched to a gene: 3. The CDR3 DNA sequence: TGCAGCGCTGGACAGGTTAATGAAAAACTGTTTTTT. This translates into CSAGQVNEKLFF.

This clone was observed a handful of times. As DNA, the CDR3 is TGCGCCAGCAGCCAAGACCCCGGGGGGGCGAACACCGGGGAGCTGTTTTTT. It is translated as CASSQDPGGANTGELFF. This chain links TRBV4-1 with TRBJ2-2; 8 bases are shared with TRBD2. The CDR3 is 17 amino acids. CDR1 is MGHRA, CDR2 YSYEKL, per germline. Losses at the gene ends were 0 bases for V and 0 bases for J; bases not matched to a gene: 3.

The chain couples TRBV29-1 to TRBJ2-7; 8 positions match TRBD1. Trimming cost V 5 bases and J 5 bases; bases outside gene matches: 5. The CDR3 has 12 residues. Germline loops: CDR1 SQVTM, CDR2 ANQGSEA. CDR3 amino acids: CSVQGAGDEQYF. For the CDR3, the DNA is TGCAGCGTTCAGGGGGCAGGGGACGAGCAGTACTTC.

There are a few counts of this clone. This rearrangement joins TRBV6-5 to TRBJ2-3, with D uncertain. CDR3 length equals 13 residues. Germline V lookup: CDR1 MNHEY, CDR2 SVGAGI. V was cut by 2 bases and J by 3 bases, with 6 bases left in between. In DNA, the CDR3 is TGTGCCAGCAGTTACAGGCGGACAGATACGCAGTATTTT. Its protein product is CASSYRRTDTQYF.

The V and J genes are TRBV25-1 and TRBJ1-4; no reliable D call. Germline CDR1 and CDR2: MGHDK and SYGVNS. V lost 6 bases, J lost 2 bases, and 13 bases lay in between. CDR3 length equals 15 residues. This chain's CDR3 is CASRESGITNEKLFF. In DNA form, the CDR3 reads TGTGCCAGCAGGGAGAGCGGGATTACTAATGAAAAACTGTTTTTT.

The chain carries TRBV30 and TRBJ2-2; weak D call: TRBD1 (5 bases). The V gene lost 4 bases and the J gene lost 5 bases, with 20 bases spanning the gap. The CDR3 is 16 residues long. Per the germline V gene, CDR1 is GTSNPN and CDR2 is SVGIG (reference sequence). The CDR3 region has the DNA TGTGCCTGGAAGGGGCTCGGCCAGGCAGGAACCGGGGAGCTGTTTTTT. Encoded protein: CAWKGLGQAGTGELFF. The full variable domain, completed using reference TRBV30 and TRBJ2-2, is SQTIHQWPATLVQPVGSPLSLECTVEGTSNPNLYWYRQAAGRGLQLLFYSVGIGQISSEVPQNLSASRPQDRQFILSSKKLLLSDSGFYLCAWKGLGQAGTGELFFGEGSRLTVL.